Reported below is one TCR beta chain. Antigen: not known. The primer mix had 60 Vbeta and 13 Jbeta primers. Clones were sequenced by immunoSEQ multiplex PCR, and TCRdb holds only the in-frame ones, with some missing. This table lists approximately 110,000 clones. The record originates from a study of cytomegalovirus exposure and HLA in healthy donors. The study, taken as a whole, reports: Compared with the roughly 670-donor mean, an Asian-associated ancestry cluster reportedly had fewer N-insertions, according to a later analysis. In a later analysis, around 18,000 TCR beta sequences were associated with HLA alleles at 0.05 false discovery rate.

CDR1 is SGHRS and CDR2 is YFSETQ in the germline V gene. The CDR3 is 11 amino acids. Trimming shortened V by 2 bases and J by 6 bases, and 3 bases separated the two germline ends. The sequencing input was PBMCs. The receptor was derived from a man aged 35 to 55 in good health and CMV-seronegative. The J gene is TRBJ2-1, the V gene TRBV5-1; D unclear. CDR3 sequence (DNA): TGCGCCAGCAGCTTCTTCAATGAGCAGTTCTTC. Translation: CASSFFNEQFF.